Described below is a single TCR beta chain sequence and its context. What it binds is not known. This sample was included in a study of blood T cells in healthy people across ages. Study details: Through template switching, about one barcoded beta molecule was captured per two T cells, as measured in model experiments.

The study's findings and limits: Researchers deemed the diversity estimates from one million T cells underestimates.

V shed 6 bases and J 1 base; nucleotides not matched to a gene: 12. The CDR3 contains 18 residues. Germline assignment: CDR1 DFQATT and CDR2 SNEGSKA (reference sequence). A second 7 to 11 cycle PCR used barcoded and J-beta primers. At least 3 million CDR3-containing paired-end reads were obtained per sample. One entry per CDR3 protein, called by TCRdb with MiXCR from the 5' RACE reads. Of hundreds of thousands of distinct CDR3 sequences detected, around 49% appear once; the ten largest clones hold around 15%. This TCR derives from a man aged 25-40 years in good health. Sequenced sample: blood. The chain is built from TRBV20-1 and TRBJ1-4; 12 nucleotides align to TRBD1. The CDR3 DNA follows: TGCAGTGCCCTAACGGGACAGGGGGCAGGAGTAACTAATGAAAAACTGTTTTTT. Amino acids: CSALTGQGAGVTNEKLFF.